Listed below are T cell receptor beta chains from one sample, sequenced in a study of blood T cell repertoires in COVID-19. Assay: immunoSEQ multiplex PCR; the TCRdb copy retains only in-frame clones and omits some. The table has tens of thousands of clones, more than 80% seen once. Sample: peripheral blood. The receptors derive from a human donor in a cohort sampled during active COVID-19. CDR3s include the opening cysteine and the closing phenylalanine or tryptophan. D genes are given only for firm matches. Not all rows give a size; the values are once, few, many and, for expanded clones, a class.

TRBJ1-2	16	NA	TRBV21-1	NA	CASSKCPWAVRYGYTF	TGTGCCAGCAGCAAATGCCCTTGGGCAGTTCGTTATGGCTACACCTTC
TRBJ2-5	12	NA	TRBV28	NA	CASSSGVETQYF	TGTGCCAGCAGTAGCGGAGTAGAGACCCAGTACTTC
TRBJ1-1	13	NA	TRBV27	NA	CASSLSKNTEAFF	TGTGCCAGCAGTTTATCCAAGAACACTGAAGCTTTCTTT
TRBJ2-7	13	NA	TRBV29-1	NA	CSAHLATSYEQYF	TGCAGCGCTCACCTAGCGACTTCCTACGAGCAGTACTTC
TRBJ1-4	15	NA	TRBV5-5	NA	CASSLASTGNEKLFF	TGTGCCAGCAGCTTGGCGTCGACCGGGAATGAAAAACTGTTTTTT
TRBJ2-7	14	TRBD1	TRBV5-1	NA	CASSRQGSSYEQYF	TGCGCCAGCAGCCGACAGGGAAGCTCCTACGAGCAGTACTTC
TRBJ2-5	11	NA	TRBV3-1/TRBV3-2	NA	CASREGETQYF	TGTGCCAGCAGGGAGGGGGAGACCCAGTACTTC
TRBJ1-5	14	NA	TRBV18	NA	CASSEGEVNQPQHF	TGTGCCAGCTCGGAAGGGGAGGTCAATCAGCCCCAGCATTTT
TRBJ2-6	14	NA	TRBV4-2	NA	CASRGDSGANVLTF	TGTGCCAGCAGAGGGGACTCTGGGGCCAACGTCCTGACTTTC
TRBJ2-5	14	NA	TRBV11-2	once	CASSPSASRETQYF	TGTGCCAGCAGCCCTAGCGCCAGCCGGGAGACCCAGTACTTC
TRBJ2-3	14	NA	TRBV5-1	NA	CASSSRLGPDTQYF	TGCGCCAGCAGCTCAAGACTAGGCCCAGATACGCAGTATTTT
TRBJ1-4	15	TRBD1	TRBV23-1	NA	CASSQFRGRGEKLFF	TGCGCCAGCAGTCAATTCAGGGGGCGCGGTGAAAAACTGTTTTTT
TRBJ1-5	14	NA	TRBV28	NA	CASSSSGFRIPQHF	TGTGCCAGCAGTTCGTCAGGTTTTCGAATTCCCCAGCATTTT
TRBJ1-4	15	TRBD1	TRBV18	NA	CASSRDRLTNEKLFF	TGTGCCAGCTCCCGGGACAGGTTAACTAATGAAAAACTGTTTTTT
TRBJ2-2	16	TRBD2	TRBV3-1/TRBV3-2	NA	CASSLKTSGTTGELFF	TGTGCCAGCAGCCTAAAAACTAGCGGGACCACCGGGGAGCTGTTTTTT
TRBJ2-7	15	TRBD2	TRBV7-3	NA	CASSLGLAGSYEQYF	TGTGCCAGCAGCCTAGGACTAGCGGGTTCCTACGAGCAGTACTTC
TRBJ1-4	14	NA	TRBV6-4	NA	CASIIQGPNEKLFF	TGTGCCAGCATCATACAGGGCCCTAATGAAAAACTGTTTTTT
TRBJ2-7	15	TRBD1	TRBV6-5	NA	CASENRRDRVYEQYF	TGTGCCAGCGAGAACCGAAGGGACAGGGTCTACGAGCAGTACTTC
TRBJ2-1	15	TRBD2	TRBV5-6	NA	CASSLDASGGDEQFF	TGTGCCAGCAGCTTGGACGCTAGCGGGGGCGATGAGCAGTTCTTC
TRBJ2-1	20	TRBD2	TRBV2	NA	CASSVSTGRGGRALRNEQFF	TGTGCCAGCAGTGTTTCCACAGGGAGAGGCGGGAGGGCCCTCAGGAATGAGCAGTTCTTC
TRBJ1-1	16	NA	TRBV5-1	NA	CASSPGGGNTATEAFF	TGCGCCAGCAGCCCTGGCGGGGGGAATACGGCCACTGAAGCTTTCTTT
TRBJ2-7	19	TRBD1	TRBV7-2	NA	CASSFLRSTGTGRSYEQYF	TGTGCCAGCAGCTTTTTAAGGAGTACCGGGACAGGGCGTTCCTACGAGCAGTACTTC
TRBJ2-5	13	NA	TRBV29-1	NA	CSVEWQDKQAQYF	TGCAGCGTTGAGTGGCAGGACAAACAGGCCCAGTACTTC
TRBJ2-3	14	NA	TRBV7-9	NA	CASSLAGAGDTQYF	TGTGCCAGCAGCTTAGCGGGGGCGGGAGATACGCAGTATTTT
TRBJ1-5	15	TRBD1	TRBV2	few	CASTRDRASNQPQHF	TGTGCCAGCACCCGGGACAGGGCTTCCAATCAGCCCCAGCATTTT
TRBJ2-3	16	TRBD2	TRBV9	once	CASSVPAGGRADTQYF	TGTGCCAGCAGCGTACCGGCGGGGGGGCGCGCAGATACGCAGTATTTT
TRBJ2-7	17	NA	TRBV5-6	NA	CASSLGGPGYYLYEQYF	TGTGCCAGCAGCCTGGGGGGGCCCGGGTACTATCTCTACGAGCAGTACTTC
TRBJ2-7	17	TRBD2	TRBV9	NA	CASSVGSRTSGPYEQYF	TGTGCCAGCAGCGTAGGGTCAAGGACTAGCGGACCCTACGAGCAGTACTTC
TRBJ2-7	15	TRBD2	TRBV18	NA	CASSPTSGLAYEQYF	TGTGCCAGCTCACCGACTAGCGGATTGGCGTACGAGCAGTACTTC
TRBJ2-3	16	TRBD1	TRBV6-2/TRBV6-3	NA	CASSYTGQGVADTQYF	TGTGCCAGCAGTTACACGGGACAGGGGGTCGCAGATACGCAGTATTTT
TRBJ2-7	15	NA	TRBV4-2	NA	CASSQDGSSAGEQYF	TGTGCCAGCAGCCAAGATGGATCTAGCGCGGGCGAGCAGTACTTC
TRBJ2-1	18	TRBD2	TRBV5-1	NA	CASSPEKGTSGGVYEQFF	TGCGCCAGCAGCCCCGAAAAGGGGACTAGCGGGGGGGTCTATGAGCAGTTCTTC
TRBJ1-1	14	NA	TRBV6-5	NA	CASRPPTGTGVAFF	TGTGCCAGCAGGCCTCCTACAGGGACCGGCGTAGCTTTCTTT
TRBJ2-7	17	TRBD2	TRBV24-1	NA	CATSGPSAVTGGFEQYF	TGTGCCACCAGTGGCCCGTCCGCCGTGACGGGGGGGTTCGAGCAGTACTTC
TRBJ1-4	16	NA	TRBV29-1	NA	CSASGGEGMTNEKLFF	TGCAGCGCTTCGGGGGGGGAGGGTATGACTAATGAAAAACTGTTTTTT
TRBJ1-5	12	NA	TRBV2	NA	CASAQTNQPQHF	TGTGCCAGTGCCCAGACAAATCAGCCCCAGCATTTT
TRBJ2-1	11	NA	TRBV2	NA	CASSETREQFF	TGTGCCAGCAGTGAAACCAGGGAGCAGTTCTTC
TRBJ2-6	22	NA	TRBV21-1	NA	CASSKARGDRVLLCSGANVLTF	TGTGCCAGCAGCAAAGCAAGGGGTGACAGGGTCCTACTTTGCTCTGGGGCCAACGTCCTGACTTTC
TRBJ1-1	14	TRBD1	TRBV5-1	NA	CASSPLGTGDQAFF	TGCGCCAGCAGCCCCTTAGGGACAGGGGATCAAGCTTTCTTT
TRBJ2-7	14	NA	TRBV5-1	NA	CASRATGDSYEQYF	TGCGCCAGCAGAGCAACAGGAGACTCCTACGAGCAGTACTTC
TRBJ2-7	13	NA	TRBV27	once	CASSLWGEGEQYF	TGTGCCAGCAGTTTATGGGGGGAAGGCGAGCAGTACTTC
TRBJ2-2	15	TRBD1	TRBV7-2	NA	CASSLRSQGTGELFF	TGTGCCAGCAGCCTGAGGTCACAGGGGACCGGGGAGCTGTTTTTT
TRBJ2-5	16	TRBD1	TRBV7-7	NA	CASSSLGDRVQETQYF	TGTGCTAGCAGCTCCCTGGGGGACAGGGTGCAAGAGACCCAGTACTTC
TRBJ1-1	14	NA	TRBV6-6	NA	CASSPSNRNTEAFF	TGTGCCAGCAGCCCGTCAAACAGGAACACTGAAGCTTTCTTT
TRBJ1-5	14	NA	TRBV5-8	once	CASSLEGRNQPQHF	TGTGCCAGCAGCTTGGAAGGGAGAAATCAGCCCCAGCATTTT
TRBJ2-7	13	NA	TRBV21-1	NA	CASRVGQNYEQYF	TGTGCCAGCAGGGTGGGACAGAACTACGAGCAGTACTTC
TRBJ1-5	14	TRBD1	TRBV28	once	CASSMGQGDQPQHF	TGTGCCAGCAGTATGGGACAGGGCGATCAGCCCCAGCATTTT